A single sample gave rise to the 27 T cell receptor beta chains below, sequenced in a study of cytomegalovirus exposure and HLA in healthy donors. It was with 60 Vbeta and 13 Jbeta primers that the PCR ran. This table comes from immunoSEQ multiplex PCR, and its TCRdb copy is limited to in-frame clones, with some not included. Found here are under 250,000 clones, around 80% of them singletons; the top ten hold roughly 0.66%. Sequences were obtained from PBMCs. The receptor source for this set is a boy between 2 and 10 years old in good health and CMV-seronegative.

The rearrangement uses TRBV21-1 and TRBJ2-5; TRBD2, the table's D call, was not compared with the DNA. TRBV21-1 corresponds to a pseudogene. CDR3 length: 13 amino acids. CDR3 region: CASSKVRQETQYF. CDR3 in DNA: TGTGCCAGCAGCAAAGTTCGTCAAGAGACCCAGTACTTC.

V is TRBV9 and J is TRBJ1-5, with no clear D. Germline V lookup: CDR1 SGDLS, CDR2 YYNGEE. The V gene lost 0 bases and the J gene lost 5 bases, with 9 bases spanning the gap. The CDR3 totals 14 residues. DNA for the CDR3: TGTGCCAGCAGCGTAGATGGAGCCTATCAGCCCCAGCATTTT. Protein sequence: CASSVDGAYQPQHF.

The chain combines TRBV7-9 with TRBJ1-5; D possibly corresponds to TRBD1 (5 bases). The CDR3 runs to 14 residues. V was pared by 5 bases and J by 3 bases, with 11 bases between. Germline V gives CDR1 SEHNR, CDR2 FQNEAQ (reference sequence). CDR3 protein: CASSPSGSNQPQHF. CDR3 sequence (DNA): TGTGCCAGCAGCCCGTCAGGGTCCAATCAGCCCCAGCATTTT.

The V gene is TRBV11-2, the J gene TRBJ2-7; 8 nucleotides line up with TRBD1. Germline V CDR1 and CDR2: SGHAT, FQNNGV. The CDR3 spans 14 residues. Trimming removed 1 base from V and 3 bases from J; junction bases left unmatched: 2. The CDR3 is CASSLGGTGYEQYF. As DNA, the CDR3 is TGTGCCAGCAGCTTAGGAGGGACAGGCTACGAGCAGTACTTC.

The chain uses TRBV6-5 and TRBJ2-1, with a possible D match to TRBD2 (5 bases). Germline loops: CDR1 MNHEY, CDR2 SVGAGI. Trimming pared 6 bases from V and 0 bases from J, leaving 9 bases between. The CDR3 spans 14 residues. DNA of the CDR3: TGTGCCAGCAGAGCGGCGTCCTCCTACAATGAGCAGTTCTTC. The encoded protein is CASRAASSYNEQFF.

The chain carries TRBV4-2 and TRBJ1-5; D is possibly TRBD1 (5 bases). Trimming took off 0 bases at V and 0 bases at J, with 9 bases between the two ends. CDR1 and CDR2 from the germline V gene are LGHNA and YNFKEQ. There are 16 residues in the CDR3. CDR3 nucleotide sequence: TGTGCCAGCAGCCAAGAGCAGGGAATTAGCAATCAGCCCCAGCATTTT. Its protein product is CASSQEQGISNQPQHF.

The chain joins TRBV5-6 to TRBJ1-2, with 8 positions matching TRBD1. The CDR3 consists of 14 residues. The V segment lost 0 bases and the J segment 8 bases; nucleotides outside the gene matches: 6. Germline V lookup: CDR1 SGHDT, CDR2 YYEEEE. The CDR3 coding sequence is TGTGCCAGCAGCTTGGTTGGACAGGGAGGAGGCTACACCTTC. This sequence encodes CASSLVGQGGGYTF.

This chain joins TRBV27 and TRBJ2-1; tentatively, D is TRBD2 (6 bases). V was clipped by 2 bases and J by 8 bases, with 19 bases between them. The length of the CDR3 is 16 residues. Looked up from germline, CDR1 is MNHEY and CDR2 is SMNVEV (reference sequence). Here the CDR3 reads CASSLVASDYGDEQFF. The CDR3 DNA sequence: TGTGCCAGCAGTTTAGTCGCTAGCGATTATGGTGATGAGCAGTTCTTC.

The rearrangement uses TRBV19 and TRBJ2-3, with 7 bases matching TRBD2. This CDR3 is 14 amino acids long. V shed 8 bases, J shed 2 bases, and the junction held 7 bases outside the gene matches. From germline, CDR1 is LNHDA and CDR2 SQIVND (reference sequence). The DNA of the CDR3 is TGTGCCAGTGGACTAGGCCCACTCACAGATACGCAGTATTTT. Protein sequence: CASGLGPLTDTQYF.

This clone has more than one count but fewer than ten. The DNA of the CDR3 is TGTGCCAGCAGTTACTTGCAGGGAAGCGCTGAAGCTTTCTTT. Its protein product is CASSYLQGSAEAFF. The V and J genes are TRBV6-5 and TRBJ1-1; TRBD1 might be the D (5 bases). V lost 1 base to trimming and J lost 6 bases, with 12 bases between them. The length of the CDR3 is 14 residues. Germline V lookup: CDR1 MNHEY, CDR2 SVGAGI.

The rearrangement links TRBV5-4 to TRBJ1-6, with a tentative D call TRBD1 (5 bases). Trimming removed 0 bases at V and 10 bases at J, with 14 bases between. The CDR3 is 15 residues long. Germline V gives CDR1 SGHNT, CDR2 YYREEE (reference sequence). In DNA form, the CDR3 reads TGTGCCAGCAGCTTGGGCGGGGGAGGTGACTCACCCCTCCACTTT. Encoded protein: CASSLGGGGDSPLHF.

This chain joins TRBV5-8 and TRBJ1-5; 8 bases are shared with TRBD1. There are 14 residues in the CDR3. Per the germline V gene, CDR1 is SGHTS and CDR2 is YDEGEE. V shed 5 bases, J shed 7 bases, and the junction held 8 bases outside the gene matches. CDR3 nucleotide sequence: TGTGCCAGCAGATCTGACAGGGGTATACAGCCCCAGCATTTT. It translates to CASRSDRGIQPQHF. Drawing the rest from reference TRBV5-8 and TRBJ1-5, the complete variable domain is EAGVTQSPTHLIKTRGQQATLRCSPISGHTSVYWYQQALGLGLQFLLWYDEGEERNRGNFPPRFSGRQFPNYSSELNVNALELEDSALYLCASRSDRGIQPQHFGDGTRLSIL.

The V and J genes are TRBV6-5 and TRBJ1-5; 9 positions agree with TRBD1. The ends lost 6 bases at V and 7 bases at J; junction bases unmatched: 7. The CDR3 extends over 14 amino acids. Germline assignment: CDR1 MNHEY and CDR2 SVGAGI. CDR3 bases: TGTGCCAGCAGCGGACAGGGGTGGGAACAGCCCCAGCATTTT. This sequence encodes CASSGQGWEQPQHF.

The rearrangement uses TRBV6-1 and TRBJ1-5, with D unresolved. V was trimmed by 0 bases and J by 6 bases, leaving 12 bases between them. Germline CDR1 MNHNS, CDR2 SASEGT. This CDR3 contains 15 residues. This CDR3 reads CASSEAEGRSQPQHF. In DNA, the CDR3 is TGTGCCAGCAGTGAAGCCGAGGGCCGGAGTCAGCCCCAGCATTTT.

The chain has TRBV15 and TRBJ2-6; D might be TRBD1 (6 bases). The length of the CDR3 is 16 residues. Germline loops: CDR1 LNHNV, CDR2 YYDKDF (reference sequence). V was clipped by 1 base and J by 1 base, with 8 bases between them. The CDR3 nucleotides are TGTGCCACCAGCAGAGTCACAGGGTCTGGGGCCAACGTCCTGACTTTC. Translating gives CATSRVTGSGANVLTF.

The rearrangement links TRBV5-4 to TRBJ2-2, with a possible D match to TRBD2 (5 bases). Per germline, CDR1 SGHNT and CDR2 YYREEE (reference sequence). The V gene lost 0 bases and the J gene lost 2 bases, with 11 bases spanning the gap. The CDR3 extends over 16 amino acids. The CDR3 spells CASSLVDGINTGELFF. For the CDR3, the DNA is TGTGCCAGCAGCTTGGTGGACGGGATTAACACCGGGGAGCTGTTTTTT. The complete variable domain, with remaining parts taken from reference TRBV5-4 and TRBJ2-2, reads ETGVTQSPTHLIKTRGQQVTLRCSSQSGHNTVSWYQQALGQGPQFIFQYYREEENGRGNFPPRFSGLQFPNYSSELNVNALELDDSALYLCASSLVDGINTGELFFGEGSRLTVL.

This clone was counted a single time. The J gene is TRBJ2-6, the V gene TRBV19; 7 positions agree with TRBD2. Germline values: CDR1 LNHDA, CDR2 SQIVND (reference sequence). This CDR3 is built from 17 residues. With 5 bases clipped from V and 2 bases from J, the junction kept 9 bases outside the gene matches. The CDR3 loop reads CASSFGLAVAGANVLTF. In DNA, the CDR3 is TGTGCCAGTAGTTTCGGGCTAGCGGTGGCTGGGGCCAACGTCCTGACTTTC.

The rearrangement joins TRBV5-8 to TRBJ2-1; 7 bases agree with TRBD1. The CDR3 runs 13 residues. The ends lost 4 bases at V and 10 bases at J; junction bases unmatched: 8. Germline assignment: CDR1 SGHTS and CDR2 YDEGEE. CDR3 coding DNA: TGTGCCAGCAGCAAACGACAGGGACGGGAGCAGTTCTTC. Residues: CASSKRQGREQFF. Drawing the rest from reference TRBV5-8 and TRBJ2-1, the complete variable domain is EAGVTQSPTHLIKTRGQQATLRCSPISGHTSVYWYQQALGLGLQFLLWYDEGEERNRGNFPPRFSGRQFPNYSSELNVNALELEDSALYLCASSKRQGREQFFGPGTRLTVL.

In the case of this clone: The same CDR3 also results from other DNA sequences found in this sample. V gene TRBV5-8 combines with J gene TRBJ1-1, with TRBD1 as a possible D gene (5 bases). Germline-derived CDR1 and CDR2 are SGHTS and YDEGEE. V was shortened by 0 bases and J by 4 bases, with 7 bases between the two germline ends. CDR3 length: 13 residues. For the CDR3, the DNA is TGTGCCAGCAGCTTGGGGGGGGGCACTGAAGCTTTCTTT. This encodes CASSLGGGTEAFF.

The chain is built from TRBV7-8 and TRBJ1-1; tentative D call: TRBD1 (6 bases). CDR1 is SGHVS, CDR2 FQNEAQ, per germline. V lost 5 bases, J lost 1 base, and 14 bases lay in between. The CDR3 length is 15 residues. CDR3 nucleotides: TGTGCCAGCAGCCCTCGGACAGAGACGAACACTGAAGCTTTCTTT. This encodes CASSPRTETNTEAFF.

This sequence joins TRBV9 and TRBJ2-3; D ambiguous. This CDR3 contains 14 residues. Per germline, CDR1 SGDLS and CDR2 YYNGEE. The V gene lost 0 bases and the J gene lost 7 bases, with 12 bases spanning the gap. This CDR3 is CASSVVASGNTQYF. The CDR3 nucleotides are TGTGCCAGCAGCGTAGTGGCTAGTGGTAATACGCAGTATTTT.

The rearrangement links TRBV27 to TRBJ2-1, with 8 bases identical to TRBD1. This CDR3 spans 15 amino acids. Germline CDR1 is MNHEY and CDR2 is SMNVEV (reference sequence). V was pared by 6 bases and J by 6 bases, with 10 bases of the junction left unmatched. DNA for the CDR3: TGTGCCAGCAGGACCGGACAGGGAATCCGCAATGAGCAGTTCTTC. Its protein is CASRTGQGIRNEQFF.

The gene calls are TRBV7-8 and TRBJ1-2; TRBD1 agrees at 7 bases. After removal of 5 bases from V and 0 bases from J, the junction contained 3 bases not matched to a gene. Germline CDR1 is SGHVS and CDR2 is FQNEAQ. This CDR3 is built from 14 residues. This CDR3 reads CASSRQGANYGYTF. CDR3 coding DNA: TGTGCCAGCAGCCGACAGGGAGCTAACTATGGCTACACCTTC.

This rearrangement joins TRBV7-8 to TRBJ2-3; 7 positions agree with TRBD2. V was clipped by 5 bases and J by 4 bases; unmatched bases: 15. Germline-derived CDR1 and CDR2 are SGHVS and FQNEAQ. This CDR3 contains 17 residues. CDR3 sequence: CASSPRGGLGSPDTQYF. The CDR3 bases are TGTGCCAGCAGCCCGAGGGGCGGACTAGGGTCTCCAGATACGCAGTATTTT.

This chain's CDR3 is CASSTRQGSQYF. In DNA, the CDR3 is TGTGCCAGTAGTACACGACAGGGGTCGCAGTATTTT. This rearrangement joins TRBV19 to TRBJ2-3, with TRBD1 matching over 8 bases. The CDR3 runs 12 residues. Germline loops: CDR1 LNHDA, CDR2 SQIVND (reference sequence). V lost 4 bases and J lost 10; bases outside the gene matches: 4.

The chain is built from TRBV4-1 and TRBJ1-2, with TRBD1 matching 10 bases. With 1 base clipped from V and 7 bases from J, the junction kept 6 bases outside the gene matches. The germline gives CDR1 MGHRA, CDR2 YSYEKL. There are 15 residues in the CDR3. As DNA, the CDR3 is TGCGCCAGCAGCCAAGTGGGACAGGGGAAGGGTGGCTACACCTTC. Translation gives CASSQVGQGKGGYTF.

CDR3 protein: CASSSYKNTGELFF. The CDR3 coding sequence is TGTGCCAGCAGCTCTTACAAGAACACCGGGGAGCTGTTTTTT. The chain carries TRBV5-4 and TRBJ2-2, with D unclear. V was cut by 3 bases and J by 1 base, with 7 bases left in between. Germline V CDR1 and CDR2: SGHNT, YYREEE (reference sequence). The CDR3 has 14 residues.